Described below is a single TCR beta chain sequence and its context. This clone appeared a few times. Its antigen remains undetermined. No much larger clone exists at a distance of one base, and base qualities are not known. The immunoSEQ Assay, a bias-controlled multiplex PCR, was used to amplify TCRbeta CDR3 regions from genomic DNA. The original pipeline was this. The number of nucleated cells in each sample was estimated by amplification of reference gene primers within the assay. To quantify the absolute abundance of each unique TCRbeta CDR3 rearrangement, sequence reads were collapsed and filtered. Productive Simpson clonality was computed per sample as the square root of Simpson's diversity index over productive rearrangements. TCRdb limited this immuneACCESS table to in-frame rearrangements with V and J called. A share of clones is missing; checked studies link under half to unresolved V genes, and the rest is unexplained. V, J and clone size are taken as reported in that table, and D and trimming were inferred from the DNA itself. Across this sample there are 240,000 or so clones, with about four fifths seen only once. The ten largest clonotypes hold roughly 7.4% of the sample.

Trimmed from V: 4 bases; trimmed from J: 5 bases; junction bases lacking a gene match: 2. Based on the germline V gene, the CDR1 and CDR2 sequences are SNHLY and FYNNEI. Including the terminal cysteine and phenylalanine, the CDR3 comprises 13 residues. The entry retains the CDR3 DNA only, 39 bases that are in frame from base 1. These data originate in a study of blood T cell repertoires in COVID-19 (dated by TCRdb to 2020 to 2022). Looking at the study overall: Samples covering the acute and convalescent phases of COVID-19 were provided by collaborators in the United States, Italy and Spain. The material from the prospective study consisted of cDNA or gDNA derived from T cells, B-cell-depleted T cells, or PBMCs. The samples were drawn from two sources: the first 160 participants of the ongoing ImmuneRACE study, and 950 to 1,500 subjects contributed by 6 global collaborators. The dataset comprised deeply sampled blood TCRbeta repertoires from subjects exposed to, actively infected with, or recovered from COVID-19. A freely available public database, intended as a resource for researchers studying the immune response to SARS-CoV-2, is where the repertoires were released. A de-identified subject ID, COVID-19 status, age in years and sex were almost always included in the sample metadata. HLA class I and class II types, where available, came from metadata supplied by the sample provider rather than from assay-based typing. Study-level results and caveats: The quantity of clinical and demographic metadata differed by source and by participant and was supplied without curation.

One collaborating source in Seattle enrolled patients during active infection and followed them longitudinally through the course of disease. The collaborating institutions used their own protocols to collect whole blood in K2EDTA tubes. For TCRbeta analysis, collaborators shipped samples in one of three forms: frozen whole blood, isolated PBMCs, or DNA extracted from either of those sample types. The sequence was collected from a woman older than 75 with COVID-19, enrolled during active disease. The material sequenced was peripheral blood. The chain links TRBV2 with TRBJ1-5; 7 of the junction bases match TRBD1. CDR3 sequence: CASSGQGYQPQHF. The DNA sequence is given as TGTGCCAGCAGTGGACAGGGCTATCAGCCCCAGCATTTT.